The 21 T cell receptor beta chains reported below all come from one sample, sequenced in a study of T cells in Graves' hyperthyroidism and ophthalmopathy. Amplified regions were TCR beta CDR3 sequences from RNA transcripts. HTBI primers were the set used in a first-round RT-PCR of the TCR CDR3. MiXCR, run by TCRdb on the multiplex PCR reads, gives a single entry per CDR3 protein. This table holds around 250,000 distinct CDR3 sequences, roughly 15% found once. The sample consisted of blood. These receptors all stem from a woman in her thirties or forties with Graves' hyperthyroidism that later progressed to Graves' ophthalmopathy.

This chain uses TRBV12-3 or TRBV12-4 with TRBJ2-3, with 8 bases aligning to TRBD2. The CDR3 has 15 residues. Trimming took 2 bases from V and 6 from J; bases not matched to a gene: 7. The CDR3 nucleotides are TGTGCCAGCAGTTTACACGGGGGGGCCGTGGATACGCAGTATTTT. The encoded protein is CASSLHGGAVDTQYF.

This clonotype was observed many times. The chain has TRBV5-1 and TRBJ2-3; 13 nucleotides agree with TRBD2. This CDR3 is built from 15 residues. V gave up 4 bases and J gave up 6 bases; unmatched junction bases: 5. CDR1 and CDR2 from the germline V gene are SGHRS and YFSETQ. This CDR3 is CASSPGLAGVDTQYF. In DNA, the CDR3 is TGCGCCAGCAGCCCCGGACTAGCGGGAGTGGATACGCAGTATTTT.

At least ten counts were recorded for this clonotype. The chain joins TRBV20-1 to TRBJ2-7; D is ambiguous. V was clipped by 0 bases and J by 0 bases, with 12 bases between them. Germline CDR1 DFQATT, CDR2 SNEGSKA (reference sequence). The CDR3 covers 15 residues. Written as DNA, the CDR3 is TGCAGTGCTAGAGATTCCCTCGGACCCTCCTACGAGCAGTACTTC. Protein: CSARDSLGPSYEQYF.

This clonotype was detected ten times or more. The chain couples TRBV7-8 to TRBJ2-7; TRBD2 agrees at 9 bases. CDR3 length: 15 residues. The junction had 4 bases not matched to a gene; V was cut back by 2 bases and J by 2 bases. CDR1 is SGHVS and CDR2 is FQNEAQ in the germline V gene. The CDR3 DNA sequence: TGTGCCAGCAGCTTACTAGCGGGGCTAACCTACGAGCAGTACTTC. This gives the protein CASSLLAGLTYEQYF.

The chain's CDR3 is CASSRDNYEQYF. The CDR3 nucleotides read TGTGCCAGCAGCCGGGACAACTACGAGCAGTACTTC. This chain joins TRBV14 and TRBJ2-7; D is possibly TRBD1 (6 bases). The CDR3 has 12 amino acids. V was shortened by 4 bases and J by 3 bases, with 7 bases between the two germline ends. Germline values: CDR1 SGHDN, CDR2 FVKESK. The variable domain in full, completed from reference TRBV14 and TRBJ2-7, reads EAGVTQFPSHSVIEKGQTVTLRCDPISGHDNLYWYRRVMGKEIKFLLHFVKESKQDESGMPNNRFLAERTGGTYSTLKVQPAELEDSGVYFCASSRDNYEQYFGPGTRLTVT.

The genes are TRBV5-1 and TRBJ1-2; a weak D match, TRBD1 (5 bases). Germline CDR1 is SGHRS and CDR2 is YFSETQ. V was trimmed by 4 bases and J by 6 bases, leaving 10 bases between them. The CDR3 loop spans 12 amino acids. The CDR3 sequence is CASSPDTDGYTF. The CDR3 DNA reads TGCGCCAGCAGCCCGGACACGGATGGCTACACCTTC.

A single count supports this clonotype. At one of its ends the junction is not consistent with the germline gene, which may arise from a read error. The chain links TRBV28 to TRBJ2-1; D remains ambiguous. This CDR3 spans 12 amino acids. Germline assignment: CDR1 MDHEN and CDR2 SYDVKM. The CDR3 sequence is CASGSSYNEQCF. The CDR3, as DNA: TGTGCCAGCGGGTCCTCCTACAATGAGCAGTGCTTC.

In its sample, this clonotype was seen many times. This rearrangement joins TRBV7-9 to TRBJ1-4, with TRBD1 matching over 7 bases. This CDR3 contains 15 residues. Germline lookup yields CDR1 SEHNR and CDR2 FQNEAQ (reference sequence). The V segment lost 5 bases and the J segment 0 bases; nucleotides outside the gene matches: 3. Here the CDR3 reads CASSRGQATNEKLFF. CDR3 in DNA: TGTGCCAGCAGCCGAGGACAGGCAACTAATGAAAAACTGTTTTTT.

This clonotype was found many times. CDR3 residues: CASSLSGTVDEQFF. Here the CDR3 DNA reads TGTGCCAGCAGCCTCTCCGGGACGGTCGATGAGCAGTTCTTC. The gene calls are TRBV7-9 and TRBJ2-1, with D perhaps matching TRBD1 or TRBD2 (5 bases each). The CDR3 has 14 residues. The germline V gene encodes CDR1 SEHNR and CDR2 FQNEAQ (reference sequence). With 5 bases removed from V and 8 bases from J, the gap between germline ends came to 16 bases.

The sample holds many counts of this clonotype. The rearrangement joins TRBV28 to TRBJ1-2; 7 nucleotides line up with TRBD1. The CDR3 is made up of 12 amino acids. Germline CDR1 MDHEN, CDR2 SYDVKM. Trimming took 6 bases from V and 8 from J; bases not matched to a gene: 6. CDR3 in amino acids: CASSPTGEGYTF. In nucleotides, the CDR3 is TGTGCCAGCAGCCCAACAGGGGAAGGCTACACCTTC.

J is TRBJ1-4 and V is TRBV2; a weak D match, TRBD1 (5 bases). CDR1 and CDR2 (germline): SNHLY, FYNNEI. CDR3 length: 14 amino acids. Trimming removed 5 bases from V and 8 bases from J, with 15 bases in between. The CDR3 spells CASSRWQGGEKLFF. DNA for the CDR3: TGTGCCAGCAGTCGGTGGCAGGGAGGGGAAAAACTGTTTTTT.

As to this clonotype: Mismatch with germline at one junction end may stem from a read error. This sequence joins TRBV5-1 and TRBJ1-4; D unclear. CDR3 length equals 14 residues. The germline V gene has CDR1 SGHRS and CDR2 YFSETQ. The chain's CDR3 is CASSLGSPNEKLLF. DNA of the CDR3: TGCGCCAGCAGCTTGGGCAGTCCAAATGAAAAACTGCTTTTT.

A few counts support this clonotype. The genes are TRBV4-1 and TRBJ1-1; no clear D. The germline V gene has CDR1 MGHRA and CDR2 YSYEKL. Trimming cost V 1 base and J 5 bases, with 8 bases left between them. The CDR3 is made up of 13 amino acids. The CDR3 nucleotides read TGCGCCAGCAGCCAAGGAGTGGTAACTGAAGCTTTCTTT. Its translation: CASSQGVVTEAFF.

The table lists this clonotype with many counts. V is TRBV3-1 and J is TRBJ2-3, with 7 positions matching TRBD1. Trimming took 1 base from V and 4 from J; bases not matched to a gene: 29. The length of the CDR3 is 23 residues. Looked up from germline, CDR1 is LGHDT and CDR2 is YNNKEL (reference sequence). The CDR3 sequence: CASSQVAFLEPSGKKGAPDTQYF. As DNA, the CDR3 is TGTGCCAGCAGCCAAGTTGCCTTTTTGGAACCAAGCGGTAAAAAGGGGGCACCAGATACGCAGTATTTT.

This clonotype has at least ten counts. This chain joins TRBV4-1 and TRBJ2-7, with D possibly being TRBD1 (5 bases). Trimming stripped 0 bases from V and 6 bases from J, with 12 bases between. The CDR3 runs to 14 residues. Germline V gene lookup returns CDR1 MGHRA and CDR2 YSYEKL. This CDR3 is CASSQEGPSGEQYF. The CDR3 DNA follows: TGCGCCAGCAGCCAAGAGGGGCCCTCCGGCGAGCAGTACTTC.

This clonotype came up many times. Written as DNA, the CDR3 is TGTGCCACCAGTGAGCGAGCAGATGACGGGGAGCTGTTTTTT. Amino acid sequence: CATSERADDGELFF. The chain carries TRBV24-1 and TRBJ2-2, with D unclear. The V gene lost 4 bases and the J gene lost 7 bases, with 12 bases spanning the gap. Germline assignment: CDR1 KGHDR and CDR2 SFDVKD. CDR3 length equals 14 residues.

The rearrangement uses TRBV4-1 and TRBJ2-1; 13 bases align to TRBD2. Germline CDR1 and CDR2: MGHRA and YSYEKL. The CDR3 spans 17 residues. V shed 0 bases, J shed 7 bases, and the junction held 6 bases outside the gene matches. DNA for the CDR3: TGCGCCAGCAGCCAAGATAAGGGACTAGCGGGATCAAATGAGCAGTTCTTC. Its protein is CASSQDKGLAGSNEQFF.

This clonotype was seen repeatedly, ten times or more. This chain uses TRBV15 with TRBJ1-5; D may be TRBD1 (5 bases). V was shortened by 8 bases and J by 5 bases, with 19 bases between the two germline ends. Germline CDR1 and CDR2: LNHNV and YYDKDF (reference sequence). This CDR3 has 15 residues. CDR3 protein: CATGKGTLSDQPQHF. The CDR3 nucleotides are TGTGCCACCGGAAAGGGGACTTTATCCGATCAGCCCCAGCATTTT.

This clonotype was found many times. This chain joins TRBV20-1 and TRBJ1-5; no reliable D call. CDR1 is DFQATT and CDR2 is SNEGSKA in the germline V gene (reference sequence). The CDR3 consists of 13 residues. V was cut by 4 bases and J by 5 bases, with 12 bases left in between. CDR3 residues: CSATGRADQPQHF. The CDR3 DNA reads as TGCAGTGCTACAGGAAGGGCGGATCAGCCCCAGCATTTT.

The table lists this clonotype with many counts. The V call is TRBV27, the J call TRBJ2-7, with D hard to call. The germline V and J ends were trimmed by 0 bases and 0 bases, with 6 bases remaining between them. The V gene's germline CDR1 is MNHEY and CDR2 SMNVEV (reference sequence). The CDR3 runs 14 residues. This CDR3 reads CASSLSTSSYEQYF. The CDR3 DNA sequence: TGTGCCAGCAGTTTATCCACCAGCTCCTACGAGCAGTACTTC.

Many counts were recorded for this clonotype. This rearrangement joins TRBV10-3 to TRBJ2-7; 10 positions match TRBD1. The germline CDR1 and CDR2 sequences are ENHRY and SYGVKD. The CDR3 extends over 14 amino acids. V trimming: 7 bases; J trimming: 6 bases; junction bases outside the gene matches: 9. The CDR3: CAINPGQGRREQYF. DNA of the CDR3: TGTGCCATCAACCCGGGACAGGGGAGGCGCGAGCAGTACTTC.